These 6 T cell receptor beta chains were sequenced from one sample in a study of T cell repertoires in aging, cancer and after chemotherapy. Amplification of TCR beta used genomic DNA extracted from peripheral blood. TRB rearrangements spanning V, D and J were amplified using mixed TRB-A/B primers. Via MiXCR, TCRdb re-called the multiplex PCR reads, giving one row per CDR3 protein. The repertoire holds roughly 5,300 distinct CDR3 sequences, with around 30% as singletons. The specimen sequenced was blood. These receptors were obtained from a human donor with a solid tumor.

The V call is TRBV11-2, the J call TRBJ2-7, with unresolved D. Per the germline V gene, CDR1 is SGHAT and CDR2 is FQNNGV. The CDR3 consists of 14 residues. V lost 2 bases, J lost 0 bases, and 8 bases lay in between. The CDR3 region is CASSLLWISYEQYF. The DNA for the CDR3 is TGTGCCAGCAGCTTACTGTGGATCTCCTACGAGCAGTACTTC.

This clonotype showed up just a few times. For the CDR3, the DNA is TGCGCCAGCAGCCCGGACACCGGGGAGCTGTTTTTT. Translated: CASSPDTGELFF. The chain links TRBV4-3 to TRBJ2-2; D is unresolved. The CDR3 runs to 12 residues. V lost 4 bases and J lost 3, with 3 bases in between. CDR1 is LGHNA and CDR2 is YSLEER in the germline V gene.

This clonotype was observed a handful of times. CDR3 DNA: TGTGCCAGCAGTATCGGGACAGGCGCTAACACTGAAGCTTTCTTT. Its translation is CASSIGTGANTEAFF. V and J are TRBV27 and TRBJ1-1, with 8 nucleotides matching TRBD1. The CDR3 loop spans 15 amino acids. Germline V gene sequence: CDR1 MNHEY, CDR2 SMNVEV (reference sequence). V was clipped by 5 bases and J by 2 bases; unmatched bases: 7.

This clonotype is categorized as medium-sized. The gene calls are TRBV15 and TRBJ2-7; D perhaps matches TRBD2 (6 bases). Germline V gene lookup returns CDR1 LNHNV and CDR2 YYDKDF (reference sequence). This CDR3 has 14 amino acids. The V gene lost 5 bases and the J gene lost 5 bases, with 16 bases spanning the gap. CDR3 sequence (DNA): TGTGCCACCAGCTTGCGGAGGGACGCGGACGAGCAGTACTTC. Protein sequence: CATSLRRDADEQYF.

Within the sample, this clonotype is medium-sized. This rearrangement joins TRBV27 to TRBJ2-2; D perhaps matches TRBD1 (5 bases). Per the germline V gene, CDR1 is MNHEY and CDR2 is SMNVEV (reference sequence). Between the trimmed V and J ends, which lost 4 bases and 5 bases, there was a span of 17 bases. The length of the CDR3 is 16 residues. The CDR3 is CASSSLADSGTGELFF. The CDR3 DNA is TGTGCCAGCAGTTCTTTAGCAGACTCAGGGACCGGGGAGCTGTTTTTT.

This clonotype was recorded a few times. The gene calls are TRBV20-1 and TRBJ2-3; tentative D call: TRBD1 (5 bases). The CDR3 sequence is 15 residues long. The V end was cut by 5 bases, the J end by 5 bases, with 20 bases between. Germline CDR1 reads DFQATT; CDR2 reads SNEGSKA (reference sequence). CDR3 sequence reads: CSAAPPSARVDTQYF. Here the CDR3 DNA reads TGCAGTGCTGCCCCCCCCAGCGCCAGGGTAGATACGCAGTATTTT.